This T cell receptor beta chain was captured in a study of T cells in Graves' hyperthyroidism and ophthalmopathy (dated by TCRdb to about 2019). Background on the whole study: Peripheral blood was sampled at the time of initial diagnosis, prior to any treatment. To identify distinguishing TCR V-J signatures, a discovery cohort of 100 or so patients was used, comprising 43 with Graves' ophthalmopathy and around 57 with stable Graves' hyperthyroidism. An independent validation cohort of fewer than 20 hyperthyroidism patients and some 15 patients who later progressed to ophthalmopathy tested prospective prediction of ophthalmopathy. The 100 discovery patients were divided at random into training and test sets in a 7:3 ratio. In addition, the study compared T-cell repertoires in thyroid tissue and in blood from six Graves' hyperthyroidism patients. After blood sampling, hyperthyroidism patients were treated with methimazole at a starting dose of 30 mg daily, and ophthalmopathy patients were treated with high-dose intravenous methylprednisolone. The paper reports TCR Vbeta CDR3 sequencing of about 140 peripheral blood samples: over 40 ophthalmopathy, under 85 hyperthyroidism and some 17 progressor patients. What the research found in general, with its limitations: In validation, the model predicted progression to ophthalmopathy a median of 6.5 months before onset, with 70% to 71% sensitivity and roughly 72% specificity. Most expanded thyroid clonotypes (frequency above 0.001) were also found in blood, which suggests that blood repertoires may mirror thyroid immune responses. A 13 V-J signature model separated ophthalmopathy from stable hyperthyroidism, with around 90% sensitivity and 81% to 82% specificity in cross-validation and 80%/75% in testing. Sample size was not statistically predetermined, and investigators were not blinded to group allocation.

For this clonotype: Its antigen remains undetermined. Base qualities are not provided; no much larger clone lies one nucleotide away.

Inclusive of the bounding cysteine and phenylalanine, the CDR3 is 13 residues long. Only CDR3 DNA is held: 39 bases, read in frame from base 1. In the germline V gene (reference sequence), CDR1 corresponds to MNHNY and CDR2 to SVGAGI. V and J lose 7 bases and 1 base, and a span of 7 bases separates them. Stable Graves' hyperthyroidism was defined as the absence of progression to ophthalmopathy over 18 months of follow-up. Hyperthyroidism patients were newly diagnosed, with disease duration under 2 months, and aged 18 to 65 years. Patients with uncontrolled infections, other autoimmune diseases, pregnancy or lactation were excluded. Diagnoses were established on the basis of clinical symptoms, serum thyroxine and TRAb, thyroid ultrasound, and orbital computed tomography. Ficoll-Paque density gradient centrifugation was used to isolate PBMCs from about 10 ml of fresh peripheral blood. Total RNA was extracted using Trizol reagent, and RNA quality was assessed on an Agilent 2100 Bioanalyzer.

The TCR beta CDR3 regions were amplified from the RNA transcripts. The first round of RT-PCR for the TCR CDR3 was performed with the HTBI primer set and the Qiagen OneStep RT-PCR kit. Libraries were constructed in a second round of multiplex PCR, after which size selection and purification were carried out. The libraries were sequenced on an Illumina HiSeq2000 using paired-end 100 bp reads. The original pipeline was this. SOAPnuke was used to process the raw data, with reads discarded if the reads contained adapters or uncalled bases, had a mean Phred below 15, or lacked an exact constant-primer or identifier match. COPE v1.2.5 was used to merge the high-quality paired reads, and each unique nucleotide sequence was defined as a clonotype. MiTCR v1.1 was used to align clonotypes to the IMGT TRBV, TRBD and TRBJ reference segments. Only V-J combinations with frequency above 0.0001, covering about 99% of repertoires, were analysed. The TCS score was defined as F50 (clonal expansion) divided by E x V (chaos), with BLOSUM62-based TCRdist calculated between CDR3 peptides within each V-J. Welch's t-statistics and random forest reduced roughly 500 V-J features to 13, which were used in a naive Bayes classifier (R e1071). The similarity between thyroid and blood repertoires was quantified using the Morisita-Horn index. Through fastp at Q25 and MiXCR, TCRdb rebuilt clones from the public reads, retaining in-frame beta chains. Rows with a matching CDR3 protein are joined into one entry that keeps the most common DNA and genes. These V and J calls originate from TCRdb's pipeline instead of the authors' own analysis. Present in this sample are around 800,000 distinct CDR3 sequences, about two fifths of which were seen just once. The leading ten clones occupy over 8% of the sample.

Sequenced material: blood. The V and J segments used are TRBV6-6 and TRBJ2-2, with the D gene too uncertain to name. This TCR derives from a young man with Graves' hyperthyroidism. At the DNA level, the sequence is TGTGCCAGCACCATACAGAACACCGGGGAGCTGTTTTTT. Translated, it gives CASTIQNTGELFF.